This T cell receptor (beta chain) was observed in a study of cytomegalovirus exposure and HLA in healthy donors. Notes on the study in general: Reported findings show TCR beta sequences accurately forecast HLA-A and HLA-B alleles in most subjects. Common viral pathogens seemed to be connected with several of the most significant clusters, according to a later analysis. In vitro data verified a few CMV-associated chains as specific for CMV antigens.

The CDR3 sequence is 15 residues long. About this clone: No antigen is known for it.

The PCR used 60 Vbeta and 13 Jbeta primers. Per the authors' pipeline: Roughly 9.9 million shared chains were among the about 80 million unique TCR beta chains that a later analysis counted. Here immunoSEQ multiplex PCR was the method, and the copy in TCRdb shows in-frame clones only, minus some. The DNA gave D and trimming, while V, J and clone size come from that table. The profile shows over 150,000 clones, roughly 80% of them singletons. The genes are TRBV21-1 and TRBJ1-2; TRBD1 is the table's D call and was not checked against the DNA. TRBV21-1 is a listed pseudogene. This receptor was taken from a woman in her thirties or forties in good health and CMV-seronegative. The sample consisted of PBMCs. The CDR3: CASQIQGIPNYGYTF. The CDR3 DNA reads TGTGCCAGCCAAATACAGGGAATACCTAACTATGGCTACACCTTC.